Listed below are T cell receptor beta chains from one sample, sequenced in a study of identical twins. TCRdb itself ran the 5' RACE reads through MiXCR, one entry per CDR3 protein. The repertoire has 400,000 to 500,000 distinct CDR3 sequences, around 18% of them found once; the top ten carry about 12%. Specimen: naive T cells sorted from blood. The origin of the receptors is a man in his fifties or sixties in good health. CDR3s include the opening cysteine and the closing phenylalanine or tryptophan. A D gene is named only where the DNA matches it firmly. For some rows the clone size is stated as once, few or many, or as a class when expanded; others skip it.

v_gene: TRBV12-3/TRBV12-4
j_gene: TRBJ1-1
d_gene: NA
abundance: many
CDR3nt: TGTGCCAGCAGTCGGAGGAACACTGAAGCTTTCTTT
CDR3aa: CASSRRNTEAFF

v_gene: TRBV20-1
j_gene: TRBJ1-3
d_gene: NA
abundance: few
CDR3nt: TGCAGTGCCCCTACGCTTGGGGTTGGAAACACCATATATTTT
CDR3aa: CSAPTLGVGNTIYF

v_gene: TRBV12-3/TRBV12-4
j_gene: TRBJ2-2
d_gene: NA
abundance: few
CDR3nt: TGTGCCAGCAGTTTCTCCCAGAGGACCGGGGAGCTGTTTTTT
CDR3aa: CASSFSQRTGELFF

v_gene: TRBV7-6
j_gene: TRBJ2-7
d_gene: NA
abundance: few
CDR3nt: TGTGCCAGCAGTAATACGGGTAACGAGCAGTACTTC
CDR3aa: CASSNTGNEQYF

v_gene: TRBV28
j_gene: TRBJ2-7
d_gene: NA
abundance: NA
CDR3nt: TGTGCCAGCAGTTTAGCGGGGGCCTATAGTCGGTCCGAGCAGTACTTC
CDR3aa: CASSLAGAYSRSEQYF

v_gene: TRBV19
j_gene: TRBJ2-1
d_gene: TRBD1
abundance: NA
CDR3nt: TGTGCCAGTAGTACTTACAGGGGGGTGCCCAATGAGCAGTTCTTC
CDR3aa: CASSTYRGVPNEQFF

v_gene: TRBV29-1
j_gene: TRBJ2-4
d_gene: NA
abundance: many
CDR3nt: TGCAGCGTTGTGCCCGAGGGTGAGGCCAAAAACATTCAGTACTTC
CDR3aa: CSVVPEGEAKNIQYF

v_gene: TRBV18
j_gene: TRBJ2-4
d_gene: NA
abundance: NA
CDR3nt: TGTGCCAGCTCACGGGGACAATCGCTAGCCAAAAACATTCAGTACTTC
CDR3aa: CASSRGQSLAKNIQYF

v_gene: TRBV20-1
j_gene: TRBJ2-7
d_gene: NA
abundance: NA
CDR3nt: TGCAGTGCCCGACAGGGTTCACTAGCGCCTTCCTACGAGCAGTACTTC
CDR3aa: CSARQGSLAPSYEQYF

v_gene: TRBV5-1
j_gene: TRBJ2-7
d_gene: TRBD2
abundance: NA
CDR3nt: TGCGCCAGCAGTCCTTCTCGGGGGGATCCCTACGAGCAGTACTTC
CDR3aa: CASSPSRGDPYEQYF

v_gene: TRBV4-1
j_gene: TRBJ2-7
d_gene: NA
abundance: NA
CDR3nt: TGCGCCAGCAGCCAAGATGTAGGGTACGAGCAGTACTTC
CDR3aa: CASSQDVGYEQYF

v_gene: TRBV10-3
j_gene: TRBJ2-1
d_gene: TRBD2
abundance: few
CDR3nt: TGTGCCATCAGGGGGACTAGCGGGGCAAATGAGCAGTTCTTC
CDR3aa: CAIRGTSGANEQFF

v_gene: TRBV29-1
j_gene: TRBJ2-3
d_gene: TRBD1
abundance: NA
CDR3nt: TGCAGCGTTCTCTGGACAGGAGGCATTACAGATACGCAGTATTTT
CDR3aa: CSVLWTGGITDTQYF

v_gene: TRBV12-3/TRBV12-4
j_gene: TRBJ1-5
d_gene: NA
abundance: few
CDR3nt: TGTGCCAGCAGCCTTAGGACAGTTAATCAGCCCCAGCATTTT
CDR3aa: CASSLRTVNQPQHF

v_gene: TRBV7-9
j_gene: TRBJ2-1
d_gene: NA
abundance: few
CDR3nt: TGTGCCAGCAGCTTAGCGTTGGCCAGATACAATGAGCAGTTCTTC
CDR3aa: CASSLALARYNEQFF

v_gene: TRBV19
j_gene: TRBJ2-1
d_gene: NA
abundance: NA
CDR3nt: TGTGCCAGTAGTGTGGACGGGTACAATGAGCAGTTCTTC
CDR3aa: CASSVDGYNEQFF

v_gene: TRBV6-2/TRBV6-3
j_gene: TRBJ2-7
d_gene: TRBD2
abundance: few
CDR3nt: TGTGCCAGCAGTGATCCGGGACTAGCGAGCTACGAGCAGTACTTC
CDR3aa: CASSDPGLASYEQYF

v_gene: TRBV27
j_gene: TRBJ2-3
d_gene: NA
abundance: NA
CDR3nt: TGTGCCAGCAGCAAGGGGGAAATAGATACGCAGTATTTT
CDR3aa: CASSKGEIDTQYF

v_gene: TRBV7-2
j_gene: TRBJ2-7
d_gene: NA
abundance: many
CDR3nt: TGTGCCAGCAGCTTATACTACGAGCAGTACTTC
CDR3aa: CASSLYYEQYF

v_gene: TRBV11-2
j_gene: TRBJ2-3
d_gene: TRBD2
abundance: few
CDR3nt: TGTGCCAGCAGCTCAGGGACTAGCGGGGGCCCCGGGCGAGGTACGCAGTATTTT
CDR3aa: CASSSGTSGGPGRGTQYF

v_gene: TRBV6-1
j_gene: TRBJ2-1
d_gene: TRBD2
abundance: many
CDR3nt: TGTGCCAGCAGGGATGGGGCTAGCGGGGTGAACTACCACAATGAGCAGTTCTTC
CDR3aa: CASRDGASGVNYHNEQFF

v_gene: TRBV29-1
j_gene: TRBJ2-1
d_gene: NA
abundance: many
CDR3nt: TGCAGCGTTGAAGGTGGGAGTGCCAATGAGCAGTTCTTC
CDR3aa: CSVEGGSANEQFF

v_gene: TRBV5-1
j_gene: TRBJ2-1
d_gene: NA
abundance: NA
CDR3nt: TGCGCCAGCAGGTCTACTTCCGGGACAATAGGAATTGAGCAGTTCTTC
CDR3aa: CASRSTSGTIGIEQFF

v_gene: TRBV2
j_gene: TRBJ2-1
d_gene: NA
abundance: NA
CDR3nt: TGTGCCAGCAGTGAACCAGATTGGAATGAGCAGTTCTTC
CDR3aa: CASSEPDWNEQFF

v_gene: TRBV20-1
j_gene: TRBJ1-5
d_gene: TRBD1
abundance: many
CDR3nt: TGCAGTGCCGGGGGACAGGGGGCGAGTCAGCCCCAGCATTTT
CDR3aa: CSAGGQGASQPQHF

v_gene: TRBV6-2/TRBV6-3
j_gene: TRBJ1-1
d_gene: NA
abundance: NA
CDR3nt: TGTGCCAGCAGTCCTGGGGGCAGGGGAATTAACACTGAAGCTTTCTTT
CDR3aa: CASSPGGRGINTEAFF

v_gene: TRBV5-1
j_gene: TRBJ2-5
d_gene: NA
abundance: few
CDR3nt: TGCGCCAGCAGCTTGAAACTGCAAGAGACCCAGTACTTC
CDR3aa: CASSLKLQETQYF

v_gene: TRBV29-1
j_gene: TRBJ1-5
d_gene: NA
abundance: few
CDR3nt: TGCAGCGTTGGGGACCCCGGGGGCAATCAGCCCCAGCATTTT
CDR3aa: CSVGDPGGNQPQHF

v_gene: TRBV20-1
j_gene: TRBJ1-3
d_gene: NA
abundance: few
CDR3nt: TGCAGTGCTAGAAAGGCGGGACACAAACTAAGCTCTGGAAACACCATATATTTT
CDR3aa: CSARKAGHKLSSGNTIYF

v_gene: TRBV5-5
j_gene: TRBJ2-1
d_gene: NA
abundance: NA
CDR3nt: TGTGCCAGCAGAGGGGACACGTTCTGGTATGAGCAGTTCTTC
CDR3aa: CASRGDTFWYEQFF

v_gene: TRBV4-3
j_gene: TRBJ1-2
d_gene: TRBD1
abundance: many
CDR3nt: TGCGCCAGCAGCCACCGGGACAGGGGCCGCTATGGCTACACCTTC
CDR3aa: CASSHRDRGRYGYTF

v_gene: TRBV21-1
j_gene: TRBJ2-2
d_gene: NA
abundance: many
CDR3nt: TGTGCCAGCAGCGCAGCGGGACCAGGGGAGAACACCGGGGAGCTGTTTTTT
CDR3aa: CASSAAGPGENTGELFF

v_gene: TRBV7-9
j_gene: TRBJ2-1
d_gene: NA
abundance: NA
CDR3nt: TGTGCCAGCAGATTTGCGACTGTGGGGAATGAGCAGTTCTTC
CDR3aa: CASRFATVGNEQFF

v_gene: TRBV24-1
j_gene: TRBJ2-5
d_gene: NA
abundance: many
CDR3nt: TGTGCCACCAGTGATTTGCGGGACACTCAAGAGACCCAGTACTTC
CDR3aa: CATSDLRDTQETQYF

v_gene: TRBV28
j_gene: TRBJ2-1
d_gene: TRBD2
abundance: many
CDR3nt: TGTGCCAGCAGTTATAGTAGCGGGGCATACAATGAGCAGTTCTTC
CDR3aa: CASSYSSGAYNEQFF

v_gene: TRBV12-3/TRBV12-4
j_gene: TRBJ2-1
d_gene: NA
abundance: many
CDR3nt: TGTGCCAGCAGTTTAGGGGGTGGGGCCCCCAATGAGCAGTTCTTC
CDR3aa: CASSLGGGAPNEQFF

v_gene: TRBV5-1
j_gene: TRBJ1-1
d_gene: NA
abundance: NA
CDR3nt: TGCGCCAGCAGCTTACTGGCAGATAACACTGAAGCTTTCTTT
CDR3aa: CASSLLADNTEAFF

v_gene: TRBV20-1
j_gene: TRBJ1-1
d_gene: TRBD1
abundance: few
CDR3nt: TGCAGTGCTAGAGGACAGGGTTCCGCTGAGACTGAAGCTTTCTTT
CDR3aa: CSARGQGSAETEAFF

v_gene: TRBV12-3/TRBV12-4
j_gene: TRBJ1-2
d_gene: NA
abundance: few
CDR3nt: TGTGCCAGCAGTTTGGGCCCTCCTTACTATGGCTACACCTTC
CDR3aa: CASSLGPPYYGYTF

v_gene: TRBV6-2/TRBV6-3
j_gene: TRBJ1-2
d_gene: NA
abundance: few
CDR3nt: TGTGCCAGCAGTTACTCCAATCTGGACGGCTATGGCTACACCTTC
CDR3aa: CASSYSNLDGYGYTF

v_gene: TRBV7-9
j_gene: TRBJ2-1
d_gene: TRBD2
abundance: few
CDR3nt: TGTGCCAGCAGCTTTTACGGCGGGAGGCCCTACAATGAGCAGTTCTTC
CDR3aa: CASSFYGGRPYNEQFF

v_gene: TRBV10-3
j_gene: TRBJ2-7
d_gene: NA
abundance: few
CDR3nt: TGTGCCATCAGTGAGGGGTACGAGCAGTACTTC
CDR3aa: CAISEGYEQYF

v_gene: TRBV4-2
j_gene: TRBJ2-2
d_gene: NA
abundance: NA
CDR3nt: TGTGCCAGCACGCTACTGGGGTCCGGGGAGCTGTTTTTT
CDR3aa: CASTLLGSGELFF

v_gene: TRBV5-1
j_gene: TRBJ1-2
d_gene: NA
abundance: many
CDR3nt: TGCGCCAGCAGCTCAGACGGCAAAAACTATGGCTACACCTTC
CDR3aa: CASSSDGKNYGYTF

v_gene: TRBV12-3/TRBV12-4
j_gene: TRBJ2-5
d_gene: NA
abundance: many
CDR3nt: TGTGCCAGCAGTCCTGGACAGACGGGGCAAGAGACCCAGTACTTC
CDR3aa: CASSPGQTGQETQYF

v_gene: TRBV7-2
j_gene: TRBJ1-2
d_gene: NA
abundance: NA
CDR3nt: TGTGCCAGCAGCCCGACCGGGACGGATCCCTATGGCTACACCTTC
CDR3aa: CASSPTGTDPYGYTF